Listed below are T cell receptor beta chains from one sample, sequenced in a study of blood T cell repertoires in COVID-19. Libraries were prepared by immunoSEQ multiplex PCR; TCRdb keeps only in-frame clonotypes and omits some of them. In the table there are about 130,000 clones, approximately 89% of which are singletons. Sequenced input: peripheral blood. These TCRs come from a woman in her fifties or sixties with acute or convalescent COVID-19. Both conserved end residues are part of each CDR3. A D gene is named only where the DNA matches it firmly. Only some rows state a clone size, as once, few, many or a class for expanded clones.

clone size	D gene	V gene	J gene	CDR3 DNA	CDR3 protein
-	-	TRBV2	TRBJ1-5	TGTGCCAGCAGTGACAGGGTAGGCAATCAGCCCCAGCATTTT	CASSDRVGNQPQHF
few	-	TRBV9	TRBJ1-5	TGTGCCAGCAGCGTGACAGCTCATCAGCCCCAGCATTTT	CASSVTAHQPQHF
-	-	TRBV16	TRBJ1-1	TGTGCCAGCAGCCAAGGTCAGGGGAACACTGAAGCTTTCTTT	CASSQGQGNTEAFF
-	TRBD1	TRBV19	TRBJ1-2	TGTGCCAGTAGCATTCGGACAGGGTCAGGCTATGGCTACACCTTC	CASSIRTGSGYGYTF
-	-	TRBV19	TRBJ2-1	TGTGCCAGTGGGGGACTGGGCACAGTCAATGAGCAGTTCTTC	CASGGLGTVNEQFF
once	-	TRBV28	TRBJ1-3	TGTGCCAGCAGGGAGGGTTTTGGAAACACCATATATTTT	CASREGFGNTIYF
once	-	TRBV9	TRBJ2-2	TGTGCCAGCAGCTTTTCTAGCGAACCGAACACCGGGGAGCTGTTTTTT	CASSFSSEPNTGELFF
-	TRBD1	TRBV5-1	TRBJ1-6	TGCGCCAGCAGCCTAGGACAGGGGAAGAATTCACCCCTCCACTTT	CASSLGQGKNSPLHF
-	TRBD2	TRBV5-1	TRBJ2-5	TGCGCCAGCAGCTTGGGTGCGGGAGGCTTCCAAGAGACCCAGTACTTC	CASSLGAGGFQETQYF
-	-	TRBV29-1	TRBJ1-1	TGCAGCGTCCGGGACTCGTGGACTGAAGCTTTCTTT	CSVRDSWTEAFF
-	-	TRBV23-1	TRBJ1-1	TGCGCCAGCAGTCAATTCGTACTCTCCCCGGGAACTGAAGCTTTCTTT	CASSQFVLSPGTEAFF
-	-	TRBV9	TRBJ2-3	TGTGCCAGTTCCAGGGATGATACGCAGTATTTT	CASSRDDTQYF
-	-	TRBV10-2	TRBJ1-5	TGCGCCAGCACTCAGGGAACAGGCCAGCCCCAGCATTTT	CASTQGTGQPQHF
-	-	TRBV7-9	TRBJ1-5	TGTGCCAGCAGCTTAGGAACCAGGGGTAGCAATCAGCCCCAGCATTTT	CASSLGTRGSNQPQHF
-	TRBD2	TRBV29-1	TRBJ2-3	TGCAGCCTTCTAGCGGGAGGGCGTACAGATACGCAGTATTTT	CSLLAGGRTDTQYF
-	-	TRBV29-1	TRBJ1-1	TGCAGCGTTGAAGGGGAGAGAACTGAAGCTTTCTTT	CSVEGERTEAFF
-	-	TRBV3-1/TRBV3-2	TRBJ1-4	TGTGCCAGCAGCCAGACAGACGAAAAACTGTTTTTT	CASSQTDEKLFF
-	-	TRBV27	TRBJ1-2	TGTGCCAGCAGCCTATCTTTCGGGGACTATGGCTACACCTTC	CASSLSFGDYGYTF
once	TRBD1	TRBV2	TRBJ1-1	TGTGCCAGCAGTGTACAGGGGATTACCACTGAAGCTTTCTTT	CASSVQGITTEAFF
-	-	TRBV10-3	TRBJ1-5	TGTGCCCTACGGGGGAATCAGCCCCAGCATTTT	CALRGNQPQHF
-	-	TRBV3-1/TRBV3-2	TRBJ1-5	TGTGCCAGCAGCCCTTTGTCGAGCAATCAGCCCCAGCATTTT	CASSPLSSNQPQHF
-	TRBD2	TRBV10-3	TRBJ2-1	TGTGCCTCCGGGGGGAGCATCAATGAGCAGTTCTTC	CASGGSINEQFF
-	-	TRBV5-1	TRBJ2-1	TGCGCCAGCAGCTTGGGTGGCGGGTCCTACAATGAGCAGTTCTTC	CASSLGGGSYNEQFF
-	-	TRBV12-3/TRBV12-4	TRBJ1-1	TGTGCCAGCAGTCCGACACCGAACACTGAAGCTTTCTTT	CASSPTPNTEAFF
-	-	TRBV2	TRBJ1-2	TGTGCCAGCCGACCTAGGACGTCTAGCCTGTCTAACTATGGCTACACCTTC	CASRPRTSSLSNYGYTF
-	TRBD1	TRBV19	TRBJ2-6	TGTGCCAGTAGTCCCGTGGGGGACAGGGGTCTTGGGGCCAACGTCCTGACTTTC	CASSPVGDRGLGANVLTF
-	-	TRBV5-1	TRBJ2-5	TGCGCCAGCAGCTGGGCGGGTTACCAAGAGACCCAGTACTTC	CASSWAGYQETQYF
-	TRBD2	TRBV4-2	TRBJ2-1	TGTGCCAGCAGCCAGGAACAGCGGGATGAATCCTACAATGAGCAGTTCTTC	CASSQEQRDESYNEQFF
-	TRBD1	TRBV6-5	TRBJ1-6	TGTGCCAGCAGTTACGAAGGCGGACAGGGTAGTTCACCCCTCCACTTT	CASSYEGGQGSSPLHF
once	TRBD2	TRBV5-1	TRBJ2-5	TGCGCCAGCAGACCGGGGACTAGCGGGGTAACAGAGACCCAGTACTTC	CASRPGTSGVTETQYF
-	TRBD2	TRBV7-3	TRBJ2-1	TGTGCCAGCAGCTACTCCGCTAGCGGAGAGCAGTTCTTC	CASSYSASGEQFF
-	-	TRBV19	TRBJ1-1	TGTGCCAGTTGTCGGGGAAGGGAAGCTTTCTTT	CASCRGREAFF
-	TRBD2	TRBV6-5	TRBJ2-7	TGTGCCAGCAGGGGGCTAGCGGGAGAAAGTGTTGGGCAGTACTTC	CASRGLAGESVGQYF
-	TRBD1	TRBV11-2	TRBJ2-5	TGTGCCAGCAGCTTAGAGGGGACAGTTGGGCTCGAGGCCCAGTACTTC	CASSLEGTVGLEAQYF
-	-	TRBV7-2	TRBJ1-5	TGTGCCAGCAGCCCGAACAGGGTAAGGCAGCCCCAGCATTTT	CASSPNRVRQPQHF
-	-	TRBV6-6	TRBJ2-5	TGTGCCAGCAGTTACTTAGGGGCGTCTGAGACCCAGTACTTC	CASSYLGASETQYF
-	TRBD2	TRBV5-3	TRBJ2-1	TGTGCCAGAAGCTTCGGGACTAGCGTCCCCCCCCCTTACAATGAGCAGTTCTTC	CARSFGTSVPPPYNEQFF
once	TRBD2	TRBV7-8	TRBJ2-1	TGTGCCAGCAGGGAGCTAGCGGGAGGGTCCTACAATGAGCAGTTCTTC	CASRELAGGSYNEQFF
-	TRBD1	TRBV3-1/TRBV3-2	TRBJ1-4	TGTGCCAGCAGACATACAGGGACAGGGGGAGAAAAACTGTTTTTT	CASRHTGTGGEKLFF